Listed here are 13 T cell receptor beta chains from one sample, sequenced in a study of shared clonotypes between healthy human individuals. Produced via immunoSEQ multiplex PCR; TCRdb's table is partial and in-frame only. The sample lists 2 million or so clones; around 95% were seen once. Source material: naive CD4+ T cells sorted from blood. Subset described: CD45RA+ positively selected. These receptors came from a man between 18 and 35 years old in good health.

The V gene is TRBV7-9, the J gene TRBJ1-2; 7 bases are shared with TRBD1. The V gene's germline CDR1 is SEHNR and CDR2 FQNEAQ (reference sequence). The CDR3 totals 16 residues. Unmatched junction bases numbered 8, after V lost 4 bases and J lost 0 bases. The CDR3 coding sequence is TGTGCCAGCAGCTCTAGTGGACAGGACTCTAACTATGGCTACACCTTC. This codes for CASSSSGQDSNYGYTF.

The V and J genes are TRBV7-3 and TRBJ2-2, with 9 bases matching TRBD1. The V and J ends lost 4 bases and 5 bases, in that order; junction bases with no gene match: 8. Germline V gives CDR1 SGHTA, CDR2 FQGTGA. The CDR3 consists of 16 residues. The CDR3 protein is CASSSPGQGLTGELFF. CDR3 nucleotide sequence: TGTGCCAGCAGCTCTCCGGGACAGGGCTTGACCGGGGAGCTGTTTTTT.

The V call is TRBV10-3, the J call TRBJ2-2; D remains unclear. Germline CDR1 is ENHRY and CDR2 is SYGVKD. V dropped 7 bases and J dropped 7 bases, with 13 bases sitting between them. The CDR3 totals 13 residues. Here the CDR3 reads CAITLDHVGELFF. CDR3 DNA sequence: TGTGCCATCACTCTAGACCATGTCGGGGAGCTGTTTTTT.

Here the CDR3 DNA reads TGCGCCAGCAGTCTCGGATGGGAGGAGAATGAAAAACTGTTTTTT. This gives the protein CASSLGWEENEKLFF. The rearrangement joins TRBV4-1 to TRBJ1-4; D uncertain. Per germline, CDR1 MGHRA and CDR2 YSYEKL. The CDR3 is 15 amino acids. The V end lost 6 bases, the J end lost 5 bases, and 16 bases lay between the germline ends.

This chain joins TRBV5-1 and TRBJ1-1; 8 bases are a match to TRBD1. The CDR3 extends over 15 amino acids. The germline CDR1 and CDR2 sequences are SGHRS and YFSETQ. V lost 4 bases to trimming and J lost 2 bases; unmatched junction nucleotides: 7. The CDR3 protein is CASSIRQGPNTEAFF. The CDR3 nucleotides are TGCGCCAGCAGCATCAGACAGGGGCCTAACACTGAAGCTTTCTTT.

Concerning this clone itself: This probably arose from a read error, given a far larger clone one base away. The rearrangement uses TRBV29-1 and TRBJ1-1; maybe TRBD1 (5 bases). Germline V CDR1 and CDR2: SQVTM, ANQGSEA. The V end was cut by 4 bases, the J end by 4 bases, with 10 bases between. This CDR3 comprises 12 residues. The CDR3 bases are TGCAGCGTTGGACGGGGGATCACTGAAGCTTTCTTT. Protein product: CSVGRGITEAFF.

The CDR3 reads CASGSTVDGYTF. DNA of the CDR3: TGTGCTAGTGGTTCGACAGTTGATGGCTACACCTTC. The genes are TRBV12-5 and TRBJ1-2; D is possibly TRBD1 (5 bases). The V end was cut by 4 bases, the J end by 6 bases, with 9 bases between. Germline CDR1 LGHNT, CDR2 FRNRAP. The CDR3 extends over 12 amino acids.

The gene calls are TRBV19 and TRBJ1-2, with D maybe TRBD1 (5 bases). V shed 5 bases and J shed 4 bases, with 23 bases lying between them. The V gene's germline CDR1 is LNHDA and CDR2 SQIVND (reference sequence). The CDR3 is 17 residues long. CDR3 DNA sequence: TGTGCCAGTAGTTACCGACCCCGGGACCGCGGGGCCTATGGCTACACCTTC. Residues: CASSYRPRDRGAYGYTF.

The chain couples TRBV5-1 to TRBJ2-2; the match to TRBD1 covers 8 bases. The CDR3 is made up of 16 amino acids. V lost 0 bases to trimming and J lost 0 bases; unmatched junction nucleotides: 1. Germline CDR1 SGHRS, CDR2 YFSETQ. The CDR3 coding sequence is TGCGCCAGCAGCTTGGAACAGGGGGCGAACACCGGGGAGCTGTTTTTT. Protein: CASSLEQGANTGELFF.

The CDR3 bases are TGTGCCTGGAACTTCAGGGGGGAGCAGTTCTTC. It specifies CAWNFRGEQFF. The chain uses TRBV30 and TRBJ2-1; 7 positions match TRBD1. Germline loops: CDR1 GTSNPN, CDR2 SVGIG (reference sequence). Trimming removed 4 bases from V and 10 bases from J; junction bases left unmatched: 4. The CDR3 is 11 residues long.

The V gene is TRBV25-1, the J gene TRBJ1-2, with D hard to call. CDR3 length: 14 amino acids. V lost 0 bases to trimming and J lost 4 bases, with 9 bases between them. Germline V gives CDR1 MGHDK, CDR2 SYGVNS. The CDR3 coding sequence is TGTGCCAGCAGTGAATATTGGTCCAGCTATGGCTACACCTTC. This sequence encodes CASSEYWSSYGYTF.

This chain uses TRBV5-4 with TRBJ1-1; tentative D call: TRBD1 (5 bases). With 2 bases removed from V and 3 bases from J, the gap between germline ends came to 14 bases. This CDR3 spans 15 amino acids. Germline V gene sequence: CDR1 SGHNT, CDR2 YYREEE (reference sequence). CDR3 region: CASSLTGGGDTEAFF. DNA for the CDR3: TGTGCCAGCAGCTTAACCGGGGGAGGGGACACTGAAGCTTTCTTT.

The chain combines TRBV6-1 with TRBJ2-2, with no clear D. Germline V gives CDR1 MNHNS, CDR2 SASEGT. Trimming cost V 7 bases and J 6 bases, with 12 bases left between them. The CDR3 runs 13 residues. The CDR3 loop is CASMDGLAGELFF. In DNA form, the CDR3 reads TGTGCCAGCATGGACGGGCTCGCCGGGGAGCTGTTTTTT.